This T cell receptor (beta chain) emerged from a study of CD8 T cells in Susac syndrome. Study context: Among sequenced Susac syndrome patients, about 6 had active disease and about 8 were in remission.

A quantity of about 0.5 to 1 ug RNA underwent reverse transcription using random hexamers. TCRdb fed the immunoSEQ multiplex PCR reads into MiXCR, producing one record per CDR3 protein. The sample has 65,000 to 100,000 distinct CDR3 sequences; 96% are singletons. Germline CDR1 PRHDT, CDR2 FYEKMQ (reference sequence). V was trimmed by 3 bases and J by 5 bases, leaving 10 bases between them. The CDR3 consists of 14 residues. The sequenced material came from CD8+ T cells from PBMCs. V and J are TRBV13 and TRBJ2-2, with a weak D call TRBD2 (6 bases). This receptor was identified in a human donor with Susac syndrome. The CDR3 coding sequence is TGTGCCAGCAGCTTCCCGGCGGGAACCGGGGAGCTGTTTTTT. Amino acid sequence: CASSFPAGTGELFF.